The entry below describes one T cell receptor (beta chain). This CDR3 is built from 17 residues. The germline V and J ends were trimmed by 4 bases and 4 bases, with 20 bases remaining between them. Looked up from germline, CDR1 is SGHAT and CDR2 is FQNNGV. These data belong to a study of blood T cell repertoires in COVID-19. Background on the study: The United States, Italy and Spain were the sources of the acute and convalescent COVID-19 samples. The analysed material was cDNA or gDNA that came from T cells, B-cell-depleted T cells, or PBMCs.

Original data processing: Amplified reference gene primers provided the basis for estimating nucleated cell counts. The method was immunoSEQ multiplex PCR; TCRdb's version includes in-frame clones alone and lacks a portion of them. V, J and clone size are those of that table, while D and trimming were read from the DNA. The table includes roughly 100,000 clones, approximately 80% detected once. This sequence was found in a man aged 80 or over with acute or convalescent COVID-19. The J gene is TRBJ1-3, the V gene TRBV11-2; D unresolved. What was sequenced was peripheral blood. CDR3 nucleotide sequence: TGTGCCAGCAGCTCCCAATCGGGGTTAGGGCCCGGAAACACCATATATTTT. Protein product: CASSSQSGLGPGNTIYF.